A few counts support the clone carrying this T cell receptor beta chain. CDR3 size: 17 residues. Germline CDR1 is LNHDA and CDR2 is SQIVND (reference sequence). The ends lost 5 bases at V and 0 bases at J; junction bases unmatched: 7. The sample comes from a study of blood T cells in healthy people across ages. With a J-beta primer mix and a sample-barcoded 5' primer, a second PCR ran about 7 to 12 cycles. There were at least 2.5 million CDR3-containing paired-end reads obtained from each sample. TCRdb re-derived calls from the 5' RACE reads in MiXCR, one entry per CDR3 protein. The profile shows about 1,800,000 distinct CDR3 sequences, 28% of them singletons.

The chain employs TRBV19 and TRBJ1-3; TRBD1 matches at 10 bases. The clonotype was recovered from a woman aged 25-40 years in good health. The material sequenced was blood. CDR3 DNA sequence: TGTGCCAGTAGTGCGCGGGACAGGGGCCTCTCTGGAAACACCATATATTTT. Translated, it gives CASSARDRGLSGNTIYF.